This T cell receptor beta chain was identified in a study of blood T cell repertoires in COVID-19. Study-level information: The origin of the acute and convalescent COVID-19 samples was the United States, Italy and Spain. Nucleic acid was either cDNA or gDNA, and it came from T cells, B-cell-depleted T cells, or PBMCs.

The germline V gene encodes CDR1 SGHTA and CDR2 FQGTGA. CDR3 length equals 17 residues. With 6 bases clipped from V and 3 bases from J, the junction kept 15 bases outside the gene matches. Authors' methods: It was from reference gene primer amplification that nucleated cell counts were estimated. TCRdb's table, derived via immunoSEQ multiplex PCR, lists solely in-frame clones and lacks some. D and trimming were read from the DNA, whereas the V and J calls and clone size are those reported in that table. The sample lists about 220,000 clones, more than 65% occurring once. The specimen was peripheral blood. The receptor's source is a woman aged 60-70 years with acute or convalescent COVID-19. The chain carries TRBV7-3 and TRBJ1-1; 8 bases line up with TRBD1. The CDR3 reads CASRVLGQVTCDTEAFF. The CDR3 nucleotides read TGTGCCAGCAGGGTATTGGGACAGGTGACTTGTGACACTGAAGCTTTCTTT.